This is a list of T cell receptor beta chains from one sample in a study of T cells after yellow fever vaccination. Using its own MiXCR run on the 5' RACE reads, TCRdb lists one record per CDR3 protein. The sample lists 250,000 to 300,000 distinct CDR3 sequences, around 8.6% occurring once. The specimen was CD4+ T cells sorted from PBMCs, collected 5 days after the yellow fever booster vaccination. The source of these receptors is a man aged 18-30 years who received the YFV17D yellow fever vaccine. The CDR3 runs from the conserved cysteine through the conserved F or W. Each record gives: V gene, CDR3 protein.

TRBV28 | CASRPGGYGYTF
TRBV7-2 | CASSFGGGGASLGETQYF
TRBV6-6 | CASSYPSGQVTDTQYF
TRBV2 | CASTETGGNTEAFF
TRBV5-5 | CASSSGLAREGNQPQHF
TRBV27 | CASSLEGGFSYNEQFF
TRBV9 | CASSETGGNEKLFF
TRBV4-3 | CASSHTGLVGGYTF
TRBV19 | CATTWGFYSNQPQHF
TRBV14 | CASSPAGLSVRQFF
TRBV4-1 | CASRRGTAAYEQYF
TRBV12-3/TRBV12-4 | CASNPGLAAHEQFF
TRBV6-4 | CATARPAKNIQYF
TRBV5-1 | CASSYLTGGHQPQHF
TRBV12-3/TRBV12-4 | CASSPHPDRMRTEAFF
TRBV30 | CAWSVSPGQGGFAFF
TRBV12-3/TRBV12-4 | CASSFQGRSPLHF
TRBV4-2 | CASSQDPGSQSSYNSPLHF
TRBV27 | CASSDRGFNQPQHF
TRBV5-6 | CASSLVAGGNEKLFF
TRBV4-2 | CASSQDPAESNYGYTF
TRBV20-1 | CSARAGTNEKLFF
TRBV7-2 | CASSSRLAGITDTQYF
TRBV10-2 | CASRTAGGTDTQYF
TRBV5-4 | CASSLFSRDYNEQFF
TRBV4-3 | CASSQEPPRGLGETQYF
TRBV7-3 | CASRLAVNSPLHF
TRBV14 | CASSRNGIRETQYF
TRBV7-8 | CASSSARLTRLRPSSTDTQYF
TRBV20-1 | CSARTGFSYEQYF
TRBV12-3/TRBV12-4 | CASSFGSSVTQFF
TRBV28 | CASSLGPRAEKLFF
TRBV18 | CASSPNGGYGKNQPQHF
TRBV7-9 | CASHGVGYTF
TRBV7-2 | CASGTWRGASTGELFF
TRBV7-2 | CASSYHSQGQSETQYF
TRBV28 | CASSVTGGVSYNEQFF
TRBV5-1 | CASSLAPGGNSGELFF
TRBV20-1 | CSARDWRSQSNQPQHF
TRBV29-1 | CSVEDRGGNREKLFF
TRBV2 | CASSRTSGGNTGELFF
TRBV4-3 | CASSPRDSSYGYTF
TRBV4-1 | CASSQELSRELFF
TRBV3-1 | CASSRRTGGNTEAFF
TRBV6-2/TRBV6-3 | CASSRVHSNQPQHF
TRBV6-6 | CASSYWQGVTYNEQFF
TRBV5-1 | CASSFTGGESYEQYF
TRBV29-1 | CSVGLQDNQPQHF
TRBV7-2 | CASSFGDRQETQYF
TRBV7-9 | CASSDHRVIGELFF
TRBV30 | CAWTSGGRETQYF
TRBV6-6 | CASSPGPDTQYF
TRBV7-9 | CASSSQLNTEAFF
TRBV5-1 | CASSARPGTRVNTEAFF